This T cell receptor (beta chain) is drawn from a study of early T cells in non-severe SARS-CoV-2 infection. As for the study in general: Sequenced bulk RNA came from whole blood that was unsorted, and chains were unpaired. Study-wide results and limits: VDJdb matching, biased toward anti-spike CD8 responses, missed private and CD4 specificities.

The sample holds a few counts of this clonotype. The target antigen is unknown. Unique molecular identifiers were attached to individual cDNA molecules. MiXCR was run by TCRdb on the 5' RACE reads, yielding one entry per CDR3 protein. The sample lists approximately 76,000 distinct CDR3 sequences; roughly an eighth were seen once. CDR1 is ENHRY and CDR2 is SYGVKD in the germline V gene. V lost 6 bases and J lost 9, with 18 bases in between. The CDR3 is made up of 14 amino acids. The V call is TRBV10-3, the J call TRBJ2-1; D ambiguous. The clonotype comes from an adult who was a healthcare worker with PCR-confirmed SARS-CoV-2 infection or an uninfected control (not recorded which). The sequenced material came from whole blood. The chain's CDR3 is CAIRPPVANAEQFF. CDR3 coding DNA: TGTGCCATCAGACCCCCGGTGGCTAACGCTGAGCAGTTCTTC.